This TCR beta chain was identified in a study of cytotoxic CD8 clonotypes in ibrutinib-treated CLL. TCRdb's table, derived via immunoSEQ multiplex PCR, lists solely in-frame clones and lacks some. The table shows approximately 160,000 clones, with about 88% occurring only once. CDR1 is SGHNT and CDR2 is YENEEA in the germline V gene. CDR3 size: 16 residues. V trimming: 5 bases; J trimming: 2 bases; junction bases outside the gene matches: 9. The specimen comprised PBMCs, sampled at disease progression, from a patient treated with ibrutinib. This TCR came from a human donor with chronic lymphocytic leukemia. This chain links TRBV11-3 with TRBJ2-1; 7 positions agree with TRBD2. CDR3 amino acids: CASSAFSGPPYNEQFF. The DNA for the CDR3 is TGTGCCAGCAGCGCCTTTAGCGGGCCCCCCTACAATGAGCAGTTCTTC.